The entry that follows covers one T cell receptor beta chain sequence. The sample is drawn from a study of PD-1 blockade in classical Hodgkin lymphoma. Time point defined: cycle 4 day 1 (C4D1), after 5 to 7 weeks of nivolumab. Each patient experienced a relapse that followed autologous stem cell transplantation, and brentuximab vedotin exposure varied. The V segment lost 3 bases and the J segment 3 bases; nucleotides outside the gene matches: 4. The germline CDR1 and CDR2 sequences are SGHRS and YFSETQ. This CDR3 is 14 amino acids long. Profiled with immunoSEQ multiplex PCR; TCRdb holds only in-frame clones, not every one. The top ten hold approximately 8% of the sample, which has 64,000 or so clones, approximately 94% seen once.

The chain carries TRBV5-1 and TRBJ2-7; TRBD2 aligns across 9 bases. The sample was peripheral blood mononuclear cells (PBMCs), taken before the fourth cycle of nivolumab. This clonotype originated in a human donor with classical Hodgkin lymphoma. CDR3 sequence reads: CASSSGTSFYEQYF. In DNA, the CDR3 is TGCGCCAGCAGCTCTGGGACTAGCTTCTACGAGCAGTACTTC.